The clone carrying this TCR beta chain occurred a few times. Its antigen is as yet unknown. This CDR3 contains 13 residues. V lost 4 bases and J lost 1, with 10 bases in between. Germline CDR1 is GTSNPN and CDR2 is SVGIG (reference sequence). The data stem from a study of T cell responses to AZD1222 COVID-19 vaccine. General observations from the study: Spike was spanned by vaccine-associated CD4 TCRs, which were dominant at 160-218 and 743-854. With two AZD1222 doses given, Spike-specific TCR breadth and depth both rose. Of the AZD1222 recipients, only 5 or 6 were seropositive at baseline. Donors, mostly white British, included more females; clonal diversity was possibly underestimated.

Libraries were prepared by immunoSEQ multiplex PCR; TCRdb keeps only in-frame clonotypes and omits some of them. The sample includes 120,000 to 150,000 clones, approximately 88% of them seen just once. The chain has TRBV30 and TRBJ1-1; D is possibly TRBD1 (5 bases). The receptor was derived from an adult in good health. The material sequenced was peripheral blood, taken on day 0 of AZD1222 vaccination. The CDR3 bases are TGTGCCTGGAATGGGGGGAGGAACACTGAAGCTTTCTTT. Translated: CAWNGGRNTEAFF.